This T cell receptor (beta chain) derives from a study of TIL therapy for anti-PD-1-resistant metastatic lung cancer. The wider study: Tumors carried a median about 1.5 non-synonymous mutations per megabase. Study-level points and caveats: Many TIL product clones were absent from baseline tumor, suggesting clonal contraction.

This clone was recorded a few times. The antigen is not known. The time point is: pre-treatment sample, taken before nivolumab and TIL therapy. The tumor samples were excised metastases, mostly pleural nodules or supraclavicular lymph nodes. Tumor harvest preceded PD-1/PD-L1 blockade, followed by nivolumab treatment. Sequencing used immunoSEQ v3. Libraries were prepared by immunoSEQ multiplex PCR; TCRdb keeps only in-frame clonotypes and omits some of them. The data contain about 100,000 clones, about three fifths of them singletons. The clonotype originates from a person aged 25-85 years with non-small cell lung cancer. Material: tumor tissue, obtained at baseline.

CDR3 in DNA: TGTGCCAGCAGCCCGAGACCAGTTTTCACAGATACGCAGTATTTT. It is translated as CASSPRPVFTDTQYF. The V call is TRBV21-1, the J call TRBJ2-3. TRBV21-1 is labeled a pseudogene. The CDR3 is made up of 15 amino acids.